This T cell receptor beta chain was found in a study of T cell repertoires in cytomegalovirus infection. Study-level points and caveats: Ex vivo responses were dominated by HLA-C-restricted CMV-specific TCR beta clonotypes.

The V gene's germline CDR1 is SQVTM and CDR2 ANQGSEA. V gave up 6 bases and J gave up 1 base; unmatched junction bases: 8. The CDR3 sequence is 14 residues long. TCRdb independently ran MiXCR on the reads; one entry per CDR3 protein. The sample includes about 530,000 distinct CDR3 sequences, 26% of them seen just once. As for this clonotype: Its antigen is as yet unknown.

Input material: PBMCs. V and J are TRBV29-1 and TRBJ1-1, with 7 bases matching TRBD1. The TCR was taken from a human donor in good health (CMV status not recorded). Some clones in this sample may be carry-over from other donors' samples. The CDR3 protein is CSVAHRGRNTEAFF. CDR3 coding DNA: TGCAGCGTAGCCCACAGGGGACGGAACACTGAAGCTTTCTTT.